The next 18 T cell receptor beta chains were all read from a single sample in a study of T cell responses to AZD1222 COVID-19 vaccine. Sequencing was performed with immunoSEQ multiplex PCR; in TCRdb, only in-frame clones are kept and a portion is missing. This sample has around 140,000 clones; around 90% occur once, and the top ten carry approximately 6.8%. The specimen comprised peripheral blood, sampled on day 0 of AZD1222 vaccination. These TCRs come from an adult in good health.

This chain connects TRBV30 to TRBJ2-3; D gene unclear. Germline V gene data show CDR1 as GTSNPN and CDR2 as SVGIG (reference sequence). Trimming removed 0 bases from V and 8 bases from J, with 18 bases in between. The CDR3 is made up of 15 amino acids. CDR3 in amino acids: CAWSVPRTGARTQYF. The DNA for the CDR3 is TGTGCCTGGAGTGTACCCAGGACGGGCGCCCGTACGCAGTATTTT.

The J gene is TRBJ2-5, the V gene TRBV12-3 or TRBV12-4; possibly TRBD1 for D (5 bases). The length of the CDR3 is 13 residues. Trimming left V 3 bases short and J 4 bases short, with 9 bases between. The CDR3 region has the DNA TGTGCCAGCAGTTTGTCAGGGCGAGAGACCCAGTACTTC. This gives the protein CASSLSGRETQYF.

This rearrangement joins TRBV6-5 to TRBJ1-5; 8 bases align to TRBD1. Germline V CDR1 and CDR2: MNHEY, SVGAGI. Germline trimming cut 7 bases from V and 6 bases from J; bases unmatched to any gene: 11. This CDR3 comprises 15 residues. In DNA, the CDR3 is TGTGCCAGCACCGGACAGGGAAATTATGGTCAGCCCCAGCATTTT. The encoded protein is CASTGQGNYGQPQHF.

CDR3 coding DNA: TGTGCCAGCAGCCAAGTGGGGGGCTCTGGAAACACCATATATTTT. Translating it yields CASSQVGGSGNTIYF. J is TRBJ1-3 and V is TRBV3-1 (or the pseudogene TRBV3-2); tentative D call: TRBD1 (5 bases). The CDR3 is 15 amino acids. Germline values: CDR1 LGHDT, CDR2 YNNKEL (reference sequence). V lost 1 base and J 0 bases, leaving 7 bases between the germline ends.

This sequence joins TRBV27 and TRBJ1-4, with D tentatively TRBD1 (6 bases). The V and J ends lost 7 bases and 7 bases respectively, with 25 bases between them. Germline CDR1 and CDR2: MNHEY and SMNVEV (reference sequence). The CDR3 contains 17 residues. In DNA form, the CDR3 reads TGTGCCAGCACCCCCGTCCCTCCAGGGGTGGCGCTTGAAAAACTGTTTTTT. Translated, it gives CASTPVPPGVALEKLFF. Supplemented by reference TRBV27 and TRBJ1-4, the full variable domain reads EAQVTQNPRYLITVTGKKLTVTCSQNMNHEYMSWYRQDPGLGLRQIYYSMNVEVTDKGDVPEGYKVSRKEKRNFPLILESPSPNQTSLYFCASTPVPPGVALEKLFFGSGTQLSVL.

The chain employs TRBV12-5 and TRBJ1-1, with D unclear. This CDR3 contains 11 residues. Germline lookup yields CDR1 LGHNT and CDR2 FRNRAP. Trimming removed 5 bases from V and 8 bases from J, with 9 bases in between. CDR3 amino acids: CASGGSLEAFF. The CDR3 coding sequence is TGTGCTAGTGGTGGAAGTCTGGAAGCTTTCTTT.

To note about this clone: This same CDR3 is encoded by further DNA sequences in the sample. The chain carries TRBV19 and TRBJ1-5, with D maybe TRBD1 (6 bases). Trimming pared 4 bases from V and 3 bases from J, leaving 10 bases between. The germline gives CDR1 LNHDA, CDR2 SQIVND (reference sequence). The CDR3 totals 14 residues. CDR3 DNA sequence: TGTGCCAGTAGTACAACAGGGTCCAATCAGCCCCAGCATTTT. This encodes CASSTTGSNQPQHF.

The rearrangement uses TRBV6-6 and TRBJ2-2; TRBD1 matches at 7 bases. The CDR3 runs to 16 residues. Germline loops: CDR1 MNHNY, CDR2 SVGAGI (reference sequence). The J segment lost 0 bases and the V segment lost 0 bases, leaving 1 base of the junction unmatched. For the CDR3, the DNA is TGTGCCAGCAGTTACTCAACAGGGGCGAACACCGGGGAGCTGTTTTTT. Translation gives CASSYSTGANTGELFF.

The chain recombines TRBV2 with TRBJ1-1; D might be TRBD1 (6 bases). CDR1 and CDR2 (germline): SNHLY, FYNNEI. The V gene lost 8 bases and the J gene lost 0 bases, with 16 bases spanning the gap. There are 15 residues in the CDR3. Here the CDR3 reads CASASEGGLNTEAFF. CDR3 coding DNA: TGTGCCAGCGCGTCGGAGGGGGGCCTGAACACTGAAGCTTTCTTT.

The sample holds many counts of this clone. This chain links TRBV20-1 with TRBJ2-1; D gene uncertain. This CDR3 has 11 residues. Looked up from germline, CDR1 is DFQATT and CDR2 is SNEGSKA (reference sequence). V lost 7 bases, J lost 4 bases, and 8 bases lay in between. CDR3 loop: CSVGLYNEQFF. The CDR3 nucleotides are TGCAGTGTTGGCCTTTACAATGAGCAGTTCTTC.

The rearrangement joins TRBV9 to TRBJ2-6, with D perhaps TRBD2 (5 bases). The CDR3 runs to 17 residues. In germline, CDR1 is SGDLS, CDR2 YYNGEE. Trimming shortened V by 3 bases and J by 0 bases, and 13 bases separated the two germline ends. The CDR3 loop is CASSALREISGANVLTF. CDR3 nucleotide sequence: TGTGCCAGCAGCGCCCTGAGGGAAATCTCTGGGGCCAACGTCCTGACTTTC.

This chain connects TRBV18 to TRBJ1-1; D might be TRBD1 (5 bases). This CDR3 spans 14 amino acids. V lost 3 bases to trimming and J lost 4 bases, with 12 bases between them. CDR1 is KGHSH and CDR2 is LQKENI in the germline V gene. The CDR3 region is CASSPSSGGTEAFF. The CDR3 DNA sequence: TGTGCCAGCTCACCGTCTTCGGGGGGCACTGAAGCTTTCTTT.

The V gene is TRBV29-1, the J gene TRBJ1-1, with 7 bases that match TRBD1. With 7 bases clipped from V and 1 base from J, the junction kept 6 bases outside the gene matches. CDR1 SQVTM and CDR2 ANQGSEA come from the germline V gene. This CDR3 region has 13 residues. In DNA form, the CDR3 reads TGCAGCGCACGACAGGGCCCGAACACTGAAGCTTTCTTT. It translates to CSARQGPNTEAFF.

This chain connects TRBV25-1 to TRBJ2-1, with D unresolved. The CDR3 sequence is 11 residues long. V was cut by 4 bases and J by 8 bases, with 6 bases left in between. CDR1 is MGHDK, CDR2 SYGVNS, per germline. CDR3 amino acids: CASSVVHEQFF. CDR3 nucleotide sequence: TGTGCCAGCAGTGTAGTCCATGAGCAGTTCTTC.

The rearrangement joins TRBV7-2 to TRBJ2-7; D gene unclear. The ends were cut back, 4 bases at V and 2 bases at J, with 6 bases in the middle. The CDR3 runs 12 residues. CDR1 and CDR2 (germline): SGHTA, FQGNSA. DNA of the CDR3: TGTGCCAGCAGCTCCTCCCCCTACGAGCAGTACTTC. Translated: CASSSSPYEQYF.

The chain joins TRBV6-4 to TRBJ1-6, with D tentatively TRBD1 (5 bases). This CDR3 has 13 amino acids. Germline V CDR1 and CDR2: MRHNA, SNTAGT. The germline V and J ends were trimmed by 2 bases and 8 bases, with 7 bases remaining between them. CDR3 DNA: TGTGCCAGCAGTGACGGGGGGTATTCACCCCTCCACTTT. This codes for CASSDGGYSPLHF.

The J gene is TRBJ1-2, the V gene TRBV19; D is possibly TRBD1 (5 bases). V was shortened by 2 bases and J by 4 bases, with 14 bases between the two germline ends. The CDR3 contains 15 residues. Germline CDR1 reads LNHDA; CDR2 reads SQIVND (reference sequence). CDR3 DNA sequence: TGTGCCAGTAGTATAAGGTCGGGGGAAGGCTATGGCTACACCTTC. Translated: CASSIRSGEGYGYTF.

The gene calls are TRBV3-1 (or the pseudogene TRBV3-2) and TRBJ2-2; a possible D gene is TRBD1 (6 bases). The CDR3 has 16 residues. From germline, CDR1 is LGHDT and CDR2 YNNKEL (reference sequence). Trimming removed 5 bases from V and 1 base from J, with 14 bases in between. The CDR3 sequence: CASSTVTGWNTGELFF. CDR3 in DNA: TGTGCCAGCAGCACCGTGACAGGATGGAACACCGGGGAGCTGTTTTTT.